Described below is a single T cell receptor beta chain sequence and its context. Its antigen has not been determined. No base quality values were provided; no much bigger clone lies one nucleotide off. Library prep was done by the immunoSEQ multiplex PCR assay. RNA was extracted from all samples and reverse transcribed into cDNA as template for TCR sequencing. First-strand cDNA was synthesized using SuperScript III with a 2:1 mix of oligo-dT and random hexamers. A synthetic immune receptor repertoire was used to measure amplification bias, and any remaining bias was corrected computationally. As for the original processing: Raw reads were preprocessed to remove errors, and CDR3 was defined according to IMGT conventions as the region from the conserved cysteine to phenylalanine. Clonality was calculated as 1 minus Shannon entropy normalized by log2 of the number of productive unique TCRs. CD4 or CD8 identity of scalp clones was inferred by cross-referencing scalp TCRbeta sequences with sorted blood CD4 and CD8 repertoires. TCRdb provides this immuneACCESS table in a form limited to in-frame rearrangements. Some clones are lacking; in checked studies, under half of them reflect an unresolved V gene, and why the rest are absent is not known. The DNA gave D and trimming, while V, J and clone size come from that table. This sample gives 150,000 or so clones in total; 85% to 90% of them show up just once. The ten biggest clones cover approximately 16% of the sample.

The source of the sample is a study of CD8+ T cells in alopecia areata (dated by TCRdb to the late 2010s). At the level of the whole study: Treated patients were enrolled in an open-label pilot trial of oral tofacitinib, 5 to 10 mg twice daily, for moderate-to-severe alopecia areata. Patients stayed on tofacitinib for 6 to 18 months and then had 6 months of follow-up off drug so that delayed response and recurrence could be assessed. High-throughput TCRbeta sequencing was used to examine T cell clonal expansion in alopecia areata in both the C3H/HeJ mouse model and human patients. Human TCRbeta sequencing covered scalp tissue and sorted CD4+ and CD8+ peripheral blood T cells from patchy and totalis/universalis alopecia areata patients and healthy controls. Tofacitinib-treated patients had biopsies at baseline and at 4 and 24 weeks of treatment, with a later scalp biopsy in several patients. Scalp clonality was compared among normal scalp (n=4), patchy alopecia areata scalp (n=8), and alopecia totalis/universalis scalp (n=8). RNA was extracted with the PAXgene miRNA kit for fixed scalp, the miRNeasy kit for PBMCs, and the RNeasy kit for mouse skin. TCRbeta CDR3 regions were amplified by immunoSEQ multiplex PCR with 35 Vbeta forward and 13 Jbeta reverse primers. Results the study describes overall, beyond this receptor: Compared with mice, TCR sequences shared between patients were less clear, possibly partly because of HLA diversity across the patient population. Lesional scalp, especially in alopecia totalis/universalis, showed higher clonality and more expanded CD8+ clones than normal scalp, suggesting antigenic drive. Unlike mouse skin, where gammadelta T cells dominate, normal human skin contains resident alphabeta T cells that get sequenced too, which complicates analysis of the scalp TCR repertoire.

This sample's time point label indicates: baseline before oral tofacitinib. Peripheral blood and lesional scalp punch biopsies were obtained from patients with alopecia areata. PBMCs were separated by density centrifugation and stained for CD3, CD4 and CD8, after which CD4+ and CD8+ T cells were sorted on a FACSAria. V has 3 bases trimmed and J has 4 bases trimmed; junction bases matching no gene number 9. As encoded in the germline V gene (reference sequence), CDR1 is SEHNR while CDR2 is FQNEAQ. The cysteine opens and the phenylalanine closes a CDR3 of 16 amino acids. Of the read, only the CDR3 DNA is kept; its 48 bases are in frame from base 1.

The receptor chain draws on TRBV7-9 and TRBJ2-1, with 7 bases matching TRBD2. The sample was CD8+ T cells sorted from blood, taken at week 0. The receptor was isolated from a human donor with alopecia areata. The base sequence is TGTGCCAGCAGCTTTTTGGGGGGGACGCAATACAATGAGCAGTTCTTC. This encodes CASSFLGGTQYNEQFF.